This section outlines one T cell receptor beta chain sequence together with its context. This specimen belongs to a study of blood T cell repertoires in COVID-19. Study-level background: There were acute and convalescent COVID-19 samples, and they came from the United States, Italy and Spain. PBMCs, B-cell-depleted T cells, or T cells provided the cDNA or gDNA that made up the material.

The CDR3 is made up of 16 amino acids. V was pared by 0 bases and J by 0 bases, with 8 bases between. Germline V CDR1 and CDR2: KGHSH, LQKENI. Source study methods: Researchers report that nucleated cell counts were estimated from reference gene primer amplification. Some clones are missing from TCRdb's copy, which holds only in-frame ones; the method was immunoSEQ multiplex PCR. The DNA was the basis for D and trimming; V, J and clone size are from that table. This repertoire shows about 200,000 clones, approximately 86% found once; its top ten account for over 2.5%. The V call is TRBV18, the J call TRBJ1-4; possibly TRBD1 for D (5 bases). Specimen: peripheral blood. This TCR derives from a man between 60 and 75 years old with acute or convalescent COVID-19. The CDR3 here is CASSPPGTATNEKLFF. The CDR3 DNA follows: TGTGCCAGCTCACCACCTGGGACTGCAACTAATGAAAAACTGTTTTTT. The full variable domain, completed using reference TRBV18 and TRBJ1-4, is NAGVMQNPRHLVRRRGQEARLRCSPMKGHSHVYWYRQLPEEGLKFMVYLQKENIIDESGMPKERFSAEFPKEGPSILRIQQVVRGDSAAYFCASSPPGTATNEKLFFGSGTQLSVL.